This TCR beta chain derives from a study of T cell responses to AZD1222 COVID-19 vaccine. Across the study: Second-dose recipients at about 4 or about 12 weeks were treated as one pooled group. Study-wide findings and caveats: The study identified only six AZD1222 recipients as seropositive at baseline. Reportedly, nearly half of unique spike TCRs recognized epitopes outside B.1.351/B.1.1.7 mutations.

The repertoire was sequenced with immunoSEQ multiplex PCR; TCRdb's copy has only in-frame clones and lacks some. This table holds roughly 100,000 clones, 70% to 90% found once. Turning to this clone: What it binds is unknown.

Trimming took off 3 bases at V and 2 bases at J, with 16 bases between the two ends. This CDR3 comprises 16 residues. In germline, CDR1 is MNHEY, CDR2 SMNVEV (reference sequence). Material: peripheral blood, obtained on day 0 of AZD1222 vaccination. J is TRBJ1-2 and V is TRBV27, with D tentatively TRBD1 (5 bases). The sequence came from an adult in good health. CDR3 sequence: CASSFRGPGGNYGYTF. The CDR3 DNA sequence: TGTGCCAGCAGTTTTCGGGGTCCGGGGGGAAACTATGGCTACACCTTC.